The 16 T cell receptor beta chains presented below share a single source sample, sequenced in a study of cytomegalovirus exposure and HLA in healthy donors. Repertoires were generated with immunoSEQ multiplex PCR, while TCRdb's copy carries only in-frame clones and drops some. The sample lists approximately 280,000 clones; around 89% were seen once. Sequencing was carried out using PBMCs. The receptor set was obtained from a woman between 18 and 29 years old in good health and CMV-seronegative.

The J gene is TRBJ2-6, the V gene TRBV19; D might be TRBD2 (5 bases). Germline CDR1 and CDR2: LNHDA and SQIVND (reference sequence). The ends were cut back, 5 bases at V and 2 bases at J, with 7 bases in the middle. The CDR3 runs 14 residues. CDR3 in amino acids: CASSPGTGANVLTF. The CDR3 nucleotides read TGTGCCAGTAGTCCGGGGACTGGGGCCAACGTCCTGACTTTC.

V gene TRBV2 combines with J gene TRBJ2-3, with 14 bases fitting TRBD2. Looked up from germline, CDR1 is SNHLY and CDR2 is FYNNEI. Losses at the gene ends were 5 bases for V and 0 bases for J; bases not matched to a gene: 7. The CDR3 consists of 18 residues. CDR3 nucleotides: TGTGCCAGCAGTATTAGAGGACTAGCGGGAGGCAGCACAGATACGCAGTATTTT. This gives the protein CASSIRGLAGGSTDTQYF. The whole variable domain, filled in from reference TRBV2 and TRBJ2-3, reads EPEVTQTPSHQVTQMGQEVILRCVPISNHLYFYWYRQILGQKVEFLVSFYNNEISEKSEIFDDQFSVERPDGSNFTLKIRSTKLEDSAMYFCASSIRGLAGGSTDTQYFGPGTRLTVL.

The chain carries TRBV28 and TRBJ2-7; D is ambiguous. Germline CDR1 and CDR2: MDHEN and SYDVKM. The CDR3 totals 13 residues. The V gene lost 4 bases and the J gene lost 7 bases, with 14 bases spanning the gap. For the CDR3, the DNA is TGTGCCAGCAGTTCCCGACTCTCTGGAGAGCAGTACTTC. The encoded protein is CASSSRLSGEQYF.

J is TRBJ2-1 and V is TRBV27, with D perhaps matching TRBD2 (5 bases). CDR3 length: 11 amino acids. CDR1 and CDR2 from the germline V gene are MNHEY and SMNVEV (reference sequence). V was cut by 7 bases and J by 9 bases, with 10 bases left in between. The CDR3 DNA reads TGTGCCAGCACCAGGAGCGGTGAGCAGTTCTTC. This encodes CASTRSGEQFF.

This chain links TRBV5-6 with TRBJ2-3; D call uncertain. Germline V CDR1 and CDR2: SGHDT, YYEEEE. V was cut by 1 base and J by 2 bases, with 11 bases left in between. This CDR3 spans 15 amino acids. DNA of the CDR3: TGTGCCAGCAGCTTGTTGGAGCATTCCACAGATACGCAGTATTTT. It encodes CASSLLEHSTDTQYF.

The chain combines TRBV5-6 with TRBJ2-5, with 8 bases fitting TRBD1. V lost 0 bases to trimming and J lost 5 bases; unmatched junction nucleotides: 6. The CDR3 covers 15 residues. Germline CDR1 and CDR2: SGHDT and YYEEEE. The CDR3 DNA reads as TGTGCCAGCAGCTTGGGGCCAGGGGGCGAGGAGACCCAGTACTTC. Encoded protein: CASSLGPGGEETQYF. Looking up the rest from reference TRBV5-6 and TRBJ2-5 gives the full variable domain: DAGVTQSPTHLIKTRGQQVTLRCSPKSGHDTVSWYQQALGQGPQFIFQYYEEEERQRGNFPDRFSGHQFPNYSSELNVNALLLGDSALYLCASSLGPGGEETQYFGPGTRLLVL.

This sequence joins TRBV29-1 and TRBJ2-6, with D uncertain. Deletions cut 4 bases from V and 1 base from J, with 14 bases between. This CDR3 is built from 16 residues. Germline CDR1 reads SQVTM; CDR2 reads ANQGSEA. CDR3 nucleotide sequence: TGCAGCGTTGCCCCGAGACGAGGTTCTGGGGCCAACGTCCTGACTTTC. This sequence encodes CSVAPRRGSGANVLTF.

This chain joins TRBV30 and TRBJ2-2; D might be TRBD2 (6 bases). Trimming removed 0 bases at V and 6 bases at J, with 14 bases between. The CDR3 has 15 amino acids. Germline-derived CDR1 and CDR2 are GTSNPN and SVGIG (reference sequence). The CDR3 DNA is TGTGCCTGGAGTGTACATCCAGGCGGGGCCGGGGAGCTGTTTTTT. Translating gives CAWSVHPGGAGELFF.

The V and J genes are TRBV11-2 and TRBJ1-4, with TRBD1 identical over 7 bases. From germline, CDR1 is SGHAT and CDR2 FQNNGV. The length of the CDR3 is 16 residues. V lost 2 bases to trimming and J lost 5 bases; unmatched junction nucleotides: 8. CDR3 in DNA: TGTGCCAGCAGCTTATTGCGGACAGGAGGGAATGAAAAACTGTTTTTT. It translates to CASSLLRTGGNEKLFF. The full variable domain, rest sourced from reference TRBV11-2 and TRBJ1-4, is EAGVAQSPRYKIIEKRQSVAFWCNPISGHATLYWYQQILGQGPKLLIQFQNNGVVDDSQLPKDRFSAERLKGVDSTLKIQPAKLEDSAVYLCASSLLRTGGNEKLFFGSGTQLSVL.

The rearrangement joins TRBV4-1 to TRBJ1-2, with D unclear. The CDR3 totals 14 residues. V lost 1 base and J lost 4, with 10 bases in between. CDR1 and CDR2 from the germline V gene are MGHRA and YSYEKL. DNA for the CDR3: TGCGCCAGCAGCCAAGGACTTGTCCCCTATGGCTACACCTTC. It encodes CASSQGLVPYGYTF.

J is TRBJ2-6 and V is TRBV5-1; TRBD1 matches at 7 bases. V trimming: 7 bases; J trimming: 2 bases; junction bases outside the gene matches: 3. CDR1 is SGHRS, CDR2 YFSETQ, per germline. This CDR3 is built from 14 residues. This chain's CDR3 is CASSDRAGANVLTF. For the CDR3, the DNA is TGCGCCAGCTCAGACAGGGCTGGGGCCAACGTCCTGACTTTC.

This clone was seen a few times. The chain has TRBV5-8 and TRBJ1-5; 8 bases fit TRBD1. Germline values: CDR1 SGHTS, CDR2 YDEGEE. The CDR3 is 16 residues long. The ends lost 2 bases at V and 5 bases at J; junction bases unmatched: 9. The CDR3 loop is CASSLGQGYSYQPQHF. In DNA form, the CDR3 reads TGTGCCAGCAGCTTAGGACAGGGCTATTCATATCAGCCCCAGCATTTT. Variable domain in full (rest from reference TRBV5-8 and TRBJ1-5): EAGVTQSPTHLIKTRGQQATLRCSPISGHTSVYWYQQALGLGLQFLLWYDEGEERNRGNFPPRFSGRQFPNYSSELNVNALELEDSALYLCASSLGQGYSYQPQHFGDGTRLSIL.

The chain has TRBV2 and TRBJ1-1; 7 bases agree with TRBD1. There are 11 residues in the CDR3. J was trimmed by 8 bases and V by 7 bases; bases with no gene match: 4. Germline values: CDR1 SNHLY, CDR2 FYNNEI. DNA for the CDR3: TGTGCCAGCATAAAGGGACAGGAAGCTTTCTTT. The encoded protein is CASIKGQEAFF.

V usage is TRBV2 and J usage is TRBJ1-5, with 9 positions matching TRBD1. The V gene's germline CDR1 is SNHLY and CDR2 FYNNEI. With 6 bases clipped from V and 7 bases from J, the junction kept 4 bases outside the gene matches. The CDR3 contains 13 residues. The CDR3 DNA reads TGTGCCAGCAGCCGGGGACAGGGCCAGCCCCAGCATTTT. Amino acid sequence: CASSRGQGQPQHF.

The chain uses TRBV6-5 and TRBJ2-3, with 10 bases identical to TRBD2. The CDR3 covers 14 residues. V trimming: 7 bases; J trimming: 4 bases; junction bases outside the gene matches: 5. Germline lookup yields CDR1 MNHEY and CDR2 SVGAGI. CDR3 DNA: TGTGCCAGCACCCCGACTAGCGGGTCAGATACGCAGTATTTT. As protein: CASTPTSGSDTQYF.

This clone was detected a few times. The V and J genes are TRBV5-5 and TRBJ2-7; D might be TRBD2 (5 bases). This CDR3 comprises 15 residues. From germline, CDR1 is SGHKS and CDR2 YYEKEE (reference sequence). Trimming stripped 1 base from V and 5 bases from J, with 16 bases between. The CDR3 DNA sequence: TGTGCCAGCAGCTTGTCGGACGGGATGGTCCACGAGCAGTACTTC. As protein: CASSLSDGMVHEQYF.